The 6 T cell receptor beta chains below all came from one sample that was sequenced in a study of T cell changes during pregnancy in multiple sclerosis. Produced via immunoSEQ multiplex PCR; TCRdb's table is partial and in-frame only. This table holds some 70,000 clones, roughly 90% found once. The starting material was peripheral blood, obtained after pregnancy. All receptors derive from a female donor in good health, enrolled as a control in a pregnancy study.

The rearrangement joins TRBV29-1 to TRBJ1-2; D is possibly TRBD1 (5 bases). This CDR3 contains 13 residues. V was shortened by 1 base and J by 2 bases, with 8 bases between the two germline ends. Germline V gene lookup returns CDR1 SQVTM and CDR2 ANQGSEA. CDR3 sequence (DNA): TGCAGCGTTGAAGTCAACAGGAACTATGGCTACACCTTC. It specifies CSVEVNRNYGYTF.

The chain is built from TRBV30 and TRBJ1-2, with D perhaps TRBD1 (6 bases). V shed 5 bases and J shed 4 bases, with 14 bases lying between them. The CDR3 is 13 residues long. Germline V gives CDR1 GTSNPN, CDR2 SVGIG (reference sequence). This CDR3 reads CAWELQGRYGYTF. Written as DNA, the CDR3 is TGTGCCTGGGAATTACAGGGACGCTATGGCTACACCTTC.

The rearrangement links TRBV6-6 to TRBJ2-5; maybe TRBD2 (5 bases). Between the trimmed V and J ends, which lost 7 bases and 1 base, there was a span of 16 bases. Germline values: CDR1 MNHNY, CDR2 SVGAGI (reference sequence). The CDR3 length is 15 residues. The CDR3 loop reads CASTQTVALQETQYF. CDR3 DNA sequence: TGTGCCAGCACTCAAACCGTAGCGCTCCAAGAGACCCAGTACTTC.

The chain recombines TRBV11-3 with TRBJ1-1, with D possibly matching TRBD1 (6 bases). Trimming removed 4 bases at V and 8 bases at J, with 14 bases between. The CDR3 consists of 13 residues. The germline CDR1 and CDR2 sequences are SGHNT and YENEEA. The CDR3 DNA sequence: TGTGCCAGCAGCTCCAGGGAGGGGGTCGAAGCTTTCTTT. As protein: CASSSREGVEAFF.

This chain uses TRBV30 with TRBJ2-1, with D unclear. The V end was cut by 1 base, the J end by 14 bases, with 9 bases between. Germline loops: CDR1 GTSNPN, CDR2 SVGIG (reference sequence). The CDR3 totals 10 residues. This CDR3 is CAWSELVEFF. The CDR3, as DNA: TGTGCCTGGAGTGAACTTGTGGAGTTCTTC.

The genes are TRBV30 and TRBJ2-1, with 10 bases fitting TRBD1. The CDR3 sequence is 13 residues long. CDR1 is GTSNPN, CDR2 SVGIG, per germline (reference sequence). The ends lost 5 bases at V and 7 bases at J; junction bases unmatched: 5. The CDR3 region is CAWGTGVGNEQFF. As DNA, the CDR3 is TGTGCCTGGGGGACAGGGGTTGGAAATGAGCAGTTCTTC.